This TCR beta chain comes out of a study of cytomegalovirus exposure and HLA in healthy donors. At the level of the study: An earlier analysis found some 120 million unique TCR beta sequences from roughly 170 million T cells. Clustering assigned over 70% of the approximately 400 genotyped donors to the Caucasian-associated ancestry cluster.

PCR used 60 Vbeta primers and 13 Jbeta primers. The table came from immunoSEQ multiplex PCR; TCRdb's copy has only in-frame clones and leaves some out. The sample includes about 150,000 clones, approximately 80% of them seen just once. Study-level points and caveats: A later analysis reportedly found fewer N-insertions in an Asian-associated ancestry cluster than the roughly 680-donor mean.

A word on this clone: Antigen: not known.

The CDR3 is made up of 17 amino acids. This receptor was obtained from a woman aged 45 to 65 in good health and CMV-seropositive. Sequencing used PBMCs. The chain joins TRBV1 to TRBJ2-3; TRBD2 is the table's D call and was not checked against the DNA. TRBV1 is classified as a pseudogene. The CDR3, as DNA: TGCACCAGCAGCCAAGATCCTAGCGGGGGGGTTAGAGATACGCAGTATTTT. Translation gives CTSSQDPSGGVRDTQYF.